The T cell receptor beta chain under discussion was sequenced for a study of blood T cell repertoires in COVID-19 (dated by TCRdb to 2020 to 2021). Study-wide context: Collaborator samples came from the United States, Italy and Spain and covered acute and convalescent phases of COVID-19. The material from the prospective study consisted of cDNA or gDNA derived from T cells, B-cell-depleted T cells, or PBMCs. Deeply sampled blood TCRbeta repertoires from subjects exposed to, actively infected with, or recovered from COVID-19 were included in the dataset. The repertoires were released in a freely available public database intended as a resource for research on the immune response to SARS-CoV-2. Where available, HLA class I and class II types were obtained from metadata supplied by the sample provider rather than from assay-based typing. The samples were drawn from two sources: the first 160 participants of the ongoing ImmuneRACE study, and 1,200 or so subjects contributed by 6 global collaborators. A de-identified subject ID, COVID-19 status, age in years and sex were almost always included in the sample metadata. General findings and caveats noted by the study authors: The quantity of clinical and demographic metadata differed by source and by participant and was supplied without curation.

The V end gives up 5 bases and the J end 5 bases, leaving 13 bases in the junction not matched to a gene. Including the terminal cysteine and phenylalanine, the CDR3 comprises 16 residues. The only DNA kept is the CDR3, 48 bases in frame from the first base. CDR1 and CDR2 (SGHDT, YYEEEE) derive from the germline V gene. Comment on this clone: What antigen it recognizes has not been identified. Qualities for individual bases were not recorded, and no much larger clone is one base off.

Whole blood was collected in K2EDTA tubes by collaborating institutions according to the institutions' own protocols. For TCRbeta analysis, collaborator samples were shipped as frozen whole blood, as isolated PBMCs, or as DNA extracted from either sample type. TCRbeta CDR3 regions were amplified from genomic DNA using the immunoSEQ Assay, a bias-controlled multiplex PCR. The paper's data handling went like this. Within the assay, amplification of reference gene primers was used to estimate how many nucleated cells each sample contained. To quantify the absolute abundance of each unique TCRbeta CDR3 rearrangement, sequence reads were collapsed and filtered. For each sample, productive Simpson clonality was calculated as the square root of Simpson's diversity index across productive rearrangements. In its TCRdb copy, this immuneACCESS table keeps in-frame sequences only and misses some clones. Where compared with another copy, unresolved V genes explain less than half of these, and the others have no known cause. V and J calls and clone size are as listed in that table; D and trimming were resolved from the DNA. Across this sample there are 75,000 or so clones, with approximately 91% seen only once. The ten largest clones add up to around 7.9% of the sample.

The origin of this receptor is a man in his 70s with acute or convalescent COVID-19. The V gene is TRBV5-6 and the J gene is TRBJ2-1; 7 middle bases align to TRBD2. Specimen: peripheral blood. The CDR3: CASSFPGTTRNNEQFF. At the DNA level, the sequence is TGTGCCAGCAGTTTTCCCGGGACTACGAGAAACAATGAGCAGTTCTTC. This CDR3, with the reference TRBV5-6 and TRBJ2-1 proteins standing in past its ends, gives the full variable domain DAGVTQSPTHLIKTRGQQVTLRCSPKSGHDTVSWYQQALGQGPQFIFQYYEEEERQRGNFPDRFSGHQFPNYSSELNVNALLLGDSALYLCASSFPGTTRNNEQFFGPGTRLTVL.